This TCR beta chain was recorded in a study of blood T cell repertoires in COVID-19. Study overall: Some COVID-19 samples were acute and others convalescent; all came from the United States, Italy and Spain. PBMCs, B-cell-depleted T cells, or T cells were the source of the cDNA or gDNA that made up the material.

Germline V lookup: CDR1 LNHDA, CDR2 SQIVND (reference sequence). Trimming stripped 3 bases from V and 0 bases from J, with 5 bases between. The CDR3 spans 13 residues. Source study methods: Nucleated cell number was recorded as an estimate derived from reference gene primer amplification. The table came from immunoSEQ multiplex PCR; TCRdb's copy has only in-frame clones and leaves some out. V, J and clone size derive from that table, while D and trimming were established from the DNA sequence. The table shows about 170,000 clones, with 65% to 85% occurring only once. The V gene is TRBV19, the J gene TRBJ2-5; no firm D call. Specimen: peripheral blood. This TCR came from a man in his 70s with active or convalescent COVID-19. The CDR3 here is CASSIQNQETQYF. The CDR3 DNA sequence: TGTGCCAGTAGTATTCAAAACCAAGAGACCCAGTACTTC.